This TCR beta chain comes out of a study of human T cells and chemical hapten exposure. Study results and caveats: TCRs at a frequency above 1 in 1000 stayed unchanged with DPC sensitization.

This clonotype was detected ten times or more. Its matching antigen is unknown. The library labeled individual cDNA molecules by adding unique molecular identifiers to them. The authors' processing: TCRs per sample had a median of around 98,000 and ranged from roughly 23,224 to 700,000. One entry per CDR3 protein, called by TCRdb with MiXCR from the RACE reads. The V and J calls come from TCRdb's annotation, not from the publication. The table has over 35,000 distinct CDR3 sequences, approximately 9% seen once. The time point is: patch test 2, 6 weeks after DPC sensitization. The treatment here: therapeutic diphenylcyclopropenone sensitization with weekly scalp DPC. V lost 6 bases, J lost 5 bases, and 6 bases stayed unmatched. CDR1 and CDR2 from the germline V gene are LGHNA and YNFKEQ. This CDR3 has 15 amino acids.

Sample: whole blood, taken in connection with sensitization to the hapten diphenylcyclopropenone (DPC). The TCR originated in a woman aged 40 to 55 with alopecia areata. Some clones in this sample may be carry-over from other donors' samples. This rearrangement joins TRBV4-2 to TRBJ2-1, with TRBD2 identical over 11 bases. The CDR3 region has the DNA TGTGCCAGCAGTGCACTAGCGGGGGACCACAATGAGCAGTTCTTC. Translated, it gives CASSALAGDHNEQFF.